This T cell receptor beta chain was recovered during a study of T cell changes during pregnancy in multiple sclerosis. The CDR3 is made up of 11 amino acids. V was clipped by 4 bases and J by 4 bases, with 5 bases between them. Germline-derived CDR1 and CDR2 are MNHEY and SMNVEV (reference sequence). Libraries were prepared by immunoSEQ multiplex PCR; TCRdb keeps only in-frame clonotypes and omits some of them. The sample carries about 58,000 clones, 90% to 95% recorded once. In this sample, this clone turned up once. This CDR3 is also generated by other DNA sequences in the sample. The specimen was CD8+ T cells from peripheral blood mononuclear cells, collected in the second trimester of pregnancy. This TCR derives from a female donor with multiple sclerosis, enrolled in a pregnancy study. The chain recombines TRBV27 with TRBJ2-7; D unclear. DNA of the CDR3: TGTGCCAGCAGTTCAGCGTACGAGCAGTACTTC. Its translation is CASSSAYEQYF.